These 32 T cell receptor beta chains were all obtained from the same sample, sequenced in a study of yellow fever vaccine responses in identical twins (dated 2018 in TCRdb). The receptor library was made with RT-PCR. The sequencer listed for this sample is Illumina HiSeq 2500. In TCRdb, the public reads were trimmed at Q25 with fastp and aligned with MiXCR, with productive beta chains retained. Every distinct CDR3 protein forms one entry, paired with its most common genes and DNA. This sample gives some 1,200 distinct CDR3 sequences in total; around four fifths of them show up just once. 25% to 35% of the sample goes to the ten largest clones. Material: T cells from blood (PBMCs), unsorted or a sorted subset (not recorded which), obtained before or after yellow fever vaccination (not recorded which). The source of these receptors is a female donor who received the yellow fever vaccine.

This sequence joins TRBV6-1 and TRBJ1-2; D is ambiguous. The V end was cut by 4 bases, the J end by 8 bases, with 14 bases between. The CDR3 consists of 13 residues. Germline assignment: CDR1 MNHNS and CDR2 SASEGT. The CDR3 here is CASSAPGARGYTF. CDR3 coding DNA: TGTGCCAGCAGTGCCCCCGGCGCGCGGGGCTACACCTTC.

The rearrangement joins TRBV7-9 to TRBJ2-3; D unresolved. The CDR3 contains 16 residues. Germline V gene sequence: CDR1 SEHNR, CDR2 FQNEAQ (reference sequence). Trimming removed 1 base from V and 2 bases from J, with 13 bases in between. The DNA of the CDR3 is TGTGCCAGCAGCTTAGGTCGGCAGACCTTCACAGATACGCAGTATTTT. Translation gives CASSLGRQTFTDTQYF.

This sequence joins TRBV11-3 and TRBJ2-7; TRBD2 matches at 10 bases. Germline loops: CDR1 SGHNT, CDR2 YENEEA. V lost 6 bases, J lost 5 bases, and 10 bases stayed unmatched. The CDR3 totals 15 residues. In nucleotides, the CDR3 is TGTGCCAGCAGTATAGGAGCGGGAGGGCTCGACGAGCAGTACTTC. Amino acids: CASSIGAGGLDEQYF.

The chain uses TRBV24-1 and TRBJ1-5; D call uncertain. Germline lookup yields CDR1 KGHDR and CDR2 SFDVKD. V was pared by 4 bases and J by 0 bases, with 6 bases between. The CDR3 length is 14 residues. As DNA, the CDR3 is TGTGCCACCAGTGAAGGGTATAGCAATCAGCCCCAGCATTTT. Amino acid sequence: CATSEGYSNQPQHF.

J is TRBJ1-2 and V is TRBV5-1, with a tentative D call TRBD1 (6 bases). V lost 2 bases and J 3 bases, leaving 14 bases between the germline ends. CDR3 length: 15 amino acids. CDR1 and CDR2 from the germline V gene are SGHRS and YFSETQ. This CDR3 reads CASSFNRVTDYGYTF. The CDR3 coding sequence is TGCGCCAGCAGCTTCAACAGGGTCACGGACTATGGCTACACCTTC. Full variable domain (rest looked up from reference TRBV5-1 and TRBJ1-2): KAGVTQTPRYLIKTRGQQVTLSCSPISGHRSVSWYQQTPGQGLQFLFEYFSETQRNKGNFPGRFSGRQFSNSRSEMNVSTLELGDSALYLCASSFNRVTDYGYTFGSGTRLTVV.

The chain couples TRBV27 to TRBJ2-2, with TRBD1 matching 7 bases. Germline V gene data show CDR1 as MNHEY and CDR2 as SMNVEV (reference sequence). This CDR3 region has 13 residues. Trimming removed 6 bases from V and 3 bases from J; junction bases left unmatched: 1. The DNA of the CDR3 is TGTGCCAGCAGAACAGGGGACACCGGGGAGCTGTTTTTT. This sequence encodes CASRTGDTGELFF.

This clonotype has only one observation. CDR3 DNA: TGTGCCAGCACCGGGACGGTCTATGGCTACACCTTC. This codes for CASTGTVYGYTF. The J gene is TRBJ1-2, the V gene TRBV28; D might be TRBD1 (5 bases). Trimming removed 7 bases at V and 4 bases at J, with 10 bases between. Germline values: CDR1 MDHEN, CDR2 SYDVKM. The CDR3 is 12 residues long.

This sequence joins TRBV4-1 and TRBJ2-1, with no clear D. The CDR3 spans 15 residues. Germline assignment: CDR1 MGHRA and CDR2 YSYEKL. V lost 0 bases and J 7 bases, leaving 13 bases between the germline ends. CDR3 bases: TGCGCCAGCAGCCAAGATGGCCGACCTGGTAATGAGCAGTTCTTC. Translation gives CASSQDGRPGNEQFF.

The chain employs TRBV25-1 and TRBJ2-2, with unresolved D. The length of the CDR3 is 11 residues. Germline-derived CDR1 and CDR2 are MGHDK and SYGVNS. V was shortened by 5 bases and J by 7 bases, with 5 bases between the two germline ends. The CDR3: CASSPGGELFF. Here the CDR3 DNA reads TGTGCCAGCAGTCCGGGCGGGGAGCTGTTTTTT.

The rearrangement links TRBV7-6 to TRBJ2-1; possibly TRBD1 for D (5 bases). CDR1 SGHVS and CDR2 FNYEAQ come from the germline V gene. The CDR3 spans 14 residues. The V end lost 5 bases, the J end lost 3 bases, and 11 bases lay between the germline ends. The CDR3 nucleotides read TGTGCCAGCAGCCCGCCAGGGAACTACAATGAGCAGTTCTTC. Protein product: CASSPPGNYNEQFF.

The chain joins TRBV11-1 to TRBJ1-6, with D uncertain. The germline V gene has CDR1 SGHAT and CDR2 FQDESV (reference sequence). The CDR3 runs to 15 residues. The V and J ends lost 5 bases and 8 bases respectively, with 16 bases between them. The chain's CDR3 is CASSASQRAYSPLHF. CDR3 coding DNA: TGTGCCAGCAGCGCGAGCCAGCGGGCTTATTCACCCCTCCACTTT.

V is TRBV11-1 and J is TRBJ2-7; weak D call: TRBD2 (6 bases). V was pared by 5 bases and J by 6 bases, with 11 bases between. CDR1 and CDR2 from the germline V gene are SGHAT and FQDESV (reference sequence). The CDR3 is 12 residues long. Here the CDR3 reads CASSTWGVEQYF. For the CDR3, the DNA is TGTGCCAGCAGCACCTGGGGGGTCGAGCAGTACTTC.

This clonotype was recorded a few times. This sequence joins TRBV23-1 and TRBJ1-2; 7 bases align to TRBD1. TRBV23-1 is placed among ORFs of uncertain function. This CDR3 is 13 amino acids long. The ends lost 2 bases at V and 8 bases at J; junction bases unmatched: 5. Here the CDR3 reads CASSQADREGYTF. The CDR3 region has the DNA TGCGCCAGCAGTCAAGCAGACAGGGAAGGCTACACCTTC.

As DNA, the CDR3 is TGTGCCAGCAGTGTACTCATCACAGATACGCAGTATTTT. Its protein product is CASSVLITDTQYF. The chain has TRBV6-1 and TRBJ2-3; no definite D call. Trimming stripped 4 bases from V and 2 bases from J, with 7 bases between. The CDR3 runs to 13 residues. The germline CDR1 and CDR2 sequences are MNHNS and SASEGT.

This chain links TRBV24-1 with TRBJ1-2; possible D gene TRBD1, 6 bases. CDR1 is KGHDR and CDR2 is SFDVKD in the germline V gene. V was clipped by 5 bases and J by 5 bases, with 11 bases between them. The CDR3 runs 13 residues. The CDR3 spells CATSATDRYGYTF. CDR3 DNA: TGTGCCACCAGTGCCACCGACAGGTATGGCTACACCTTC.

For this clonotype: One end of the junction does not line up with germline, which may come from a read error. The CDR3 nucleotides are TGTGCCAGCAGCGTCCTCGGGCGGGGGGGTTCCTCCAATGAGCAGTTCTTC. Its protein is CASSVLGRGGSSNEQFF. The rearrangement uses TRBV9 and TRBJ2-1; 9 bases fit TRBD2. Germline V CDR1 and CDR2: SGDLS, YYNGEE. The CDR3 loop spans 17 amino acids.

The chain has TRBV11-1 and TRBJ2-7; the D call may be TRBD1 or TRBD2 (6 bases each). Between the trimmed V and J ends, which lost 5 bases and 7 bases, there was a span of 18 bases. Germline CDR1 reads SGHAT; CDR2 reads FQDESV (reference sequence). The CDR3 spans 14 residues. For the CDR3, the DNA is TGTGCCAGCAGCCATCAATGGGGGCGGGGAGAGCAGTACTTC. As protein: CASSHQWGRGEQYF.

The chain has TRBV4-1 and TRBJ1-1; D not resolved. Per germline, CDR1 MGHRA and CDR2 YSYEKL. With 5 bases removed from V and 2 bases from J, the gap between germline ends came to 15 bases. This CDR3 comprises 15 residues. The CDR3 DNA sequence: TGCGCCAGCAGCTCATCCGAGGGAGAAAACACTGAAGCTTTCTTT. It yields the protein CASSSSEGENTEAFF.

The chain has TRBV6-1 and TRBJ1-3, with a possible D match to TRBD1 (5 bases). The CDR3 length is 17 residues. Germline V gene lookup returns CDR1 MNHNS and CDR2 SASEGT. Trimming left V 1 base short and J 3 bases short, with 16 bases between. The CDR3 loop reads CASSEDVMQGGGNTIYF. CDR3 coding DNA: TGTGCCAGCAGTGAAGACGTGATGCAGGGAGGTGGAAACACCATATATTTT.

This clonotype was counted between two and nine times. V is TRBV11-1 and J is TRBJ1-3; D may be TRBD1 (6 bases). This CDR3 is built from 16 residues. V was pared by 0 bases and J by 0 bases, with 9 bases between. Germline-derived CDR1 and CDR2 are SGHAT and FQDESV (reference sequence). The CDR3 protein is CASSLATGHSGNTIYF. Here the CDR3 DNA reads TGTGCCAGCAGCTTAGCGACAGGACACTCTGGAAACACCATATATTTT.

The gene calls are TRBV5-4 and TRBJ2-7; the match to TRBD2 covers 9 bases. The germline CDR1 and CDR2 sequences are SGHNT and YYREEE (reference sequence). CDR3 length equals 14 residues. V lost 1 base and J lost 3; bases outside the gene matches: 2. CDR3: CASSLLAGNYEQYF. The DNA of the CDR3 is TGTGCCAGCAGCTTGCTAGCGGGAAACTACGAGCAGTACTTC.

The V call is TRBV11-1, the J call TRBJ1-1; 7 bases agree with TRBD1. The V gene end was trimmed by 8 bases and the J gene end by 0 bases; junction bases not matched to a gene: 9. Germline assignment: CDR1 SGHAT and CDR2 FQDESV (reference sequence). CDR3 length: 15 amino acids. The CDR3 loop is CASGGQIDLNTEAFF. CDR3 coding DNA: TGTGCCAGCGGGGGACAGATCGATCTGAACACTGAAGCTTTCTTT.

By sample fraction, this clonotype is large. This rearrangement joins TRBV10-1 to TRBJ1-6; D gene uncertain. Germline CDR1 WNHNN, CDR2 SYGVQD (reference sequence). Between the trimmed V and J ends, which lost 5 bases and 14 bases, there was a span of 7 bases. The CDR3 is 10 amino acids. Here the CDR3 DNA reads TGCGCCAGCAGTAAGGCATCCCTCCACTTT. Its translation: CASSKASLHF.

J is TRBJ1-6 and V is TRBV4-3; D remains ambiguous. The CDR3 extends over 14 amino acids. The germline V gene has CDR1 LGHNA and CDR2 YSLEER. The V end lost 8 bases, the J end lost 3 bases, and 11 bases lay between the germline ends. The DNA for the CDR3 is TGCGCCAGCTCTGGCACCCTCTATAATTCACCCCTCCACTTT. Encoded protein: CASSGTLYNSPLHF.

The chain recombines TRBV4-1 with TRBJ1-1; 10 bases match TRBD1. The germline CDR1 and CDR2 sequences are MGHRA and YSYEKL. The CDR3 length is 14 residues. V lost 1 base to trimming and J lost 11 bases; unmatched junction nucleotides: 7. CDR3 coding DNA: TGCGCCAGCAGCCAAGTTAGGGACAGGGGATGGGCTTTCTTT. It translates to CASSQVRDRGWAFF.

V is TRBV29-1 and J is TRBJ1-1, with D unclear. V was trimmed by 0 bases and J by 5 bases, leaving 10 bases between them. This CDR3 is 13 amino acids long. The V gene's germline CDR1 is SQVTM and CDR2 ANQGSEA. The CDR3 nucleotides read TGCAGCGTTGAAGAAGGGTTAAATACTGAAGCTTTCTTT. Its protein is CSVEEGLNTEAFF.

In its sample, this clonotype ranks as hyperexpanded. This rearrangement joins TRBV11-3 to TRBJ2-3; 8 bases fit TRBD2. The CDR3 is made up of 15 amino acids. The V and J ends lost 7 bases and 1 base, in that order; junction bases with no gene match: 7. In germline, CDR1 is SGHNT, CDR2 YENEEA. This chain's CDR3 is CASTPDSGGTDTQYF. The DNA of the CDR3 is TGTGCCAGCACCCCCGATAGCGGGGGCACAGATACGCAGTATTTT.

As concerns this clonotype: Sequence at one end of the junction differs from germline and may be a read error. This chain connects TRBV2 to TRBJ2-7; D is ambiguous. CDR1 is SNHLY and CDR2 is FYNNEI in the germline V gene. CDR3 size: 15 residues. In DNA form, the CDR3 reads TGTGCCAGCAGAGAAGCTCTCCGGCCCTCCTACGAGCAGTACTTC. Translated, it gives CASREALRPSYEQYF.

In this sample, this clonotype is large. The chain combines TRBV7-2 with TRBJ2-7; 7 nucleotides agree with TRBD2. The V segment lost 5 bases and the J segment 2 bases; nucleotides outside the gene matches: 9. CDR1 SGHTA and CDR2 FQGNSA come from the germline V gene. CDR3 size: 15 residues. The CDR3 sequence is CASSPGLNAAYEQYV. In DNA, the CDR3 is TGTGCCAGCAGCCCGGGACTAAATGCCGCCTACGAGCAGTACGTC.

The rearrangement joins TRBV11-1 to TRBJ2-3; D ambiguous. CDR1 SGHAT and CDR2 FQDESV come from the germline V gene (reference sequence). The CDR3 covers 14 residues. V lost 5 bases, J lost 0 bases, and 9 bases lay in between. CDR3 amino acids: CASSPSRSTDTQYF. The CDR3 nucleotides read TGTGCCAGCAGCCCGAGTCGGAGCACAGATACGCAGTATTTT.

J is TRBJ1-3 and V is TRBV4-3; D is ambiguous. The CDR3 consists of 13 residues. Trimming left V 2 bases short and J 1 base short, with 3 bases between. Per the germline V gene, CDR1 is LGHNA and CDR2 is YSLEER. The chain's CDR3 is CASSQQSGNTIYF. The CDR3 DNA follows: TGCGCCAGCAGCCAACAATCTGGAAACACCATATATTTT.

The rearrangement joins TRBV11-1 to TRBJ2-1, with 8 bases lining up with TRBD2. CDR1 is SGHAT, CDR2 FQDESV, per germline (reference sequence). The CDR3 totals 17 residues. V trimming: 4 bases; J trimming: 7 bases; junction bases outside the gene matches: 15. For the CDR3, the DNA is TGTGCCAGCAGCTCCACCATGGGACTAGTTAGTGTGAATGAGCAGTTCTTC. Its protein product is CASSSTMGLVSVNEQFF.